These 21 T cell receptor beta chains were all obtained from the same sample, sequenced in a study of identical twins. TCRdb processed the 5' RACE reads anew with MiXCR; each CDR3 protein has one entry. The sample carries 570,000 or so distinct CDR3 sequences, 9% to 10% recorded once. These data also formed part of another study, on yellow fever vaccine responses in identical twins.

Sequenced: PBMCs. The receptor source for this set is a woman aged 18 to 35 in good health.

The chain couples TRBV27 to TRBJ1-5; weak D call: TRBD1 (6 bases). CDR1 and CDR2 (germline): MNHEY, SMNVEV (reference sequence). Trimming took 5 bases from V and 3 from J, leaving 17 bases between them. The CDR3 extends over 16 amino acids. For the CDR3, the DNA is TGTGCCAGCAGTCCGGCCGGGGGGGCTGACAATCAGCCCCAGCATTTT. Its translation: CASSPAGGADNQPQHF.

This clonotype was seen repeatedly, ten times or more. The chain joins TRBV13 to TRBJ2-7; 11 nucleotides match TRBD2. The CDR3 consists of 14 residues. The germline gives CDR1 PRHDT, CDR2 FYEKMQ (reference sequence). V lost 5 bases to trimming and J lost 4 bases; unmatched junction nucleotides: 4. In DNA form, the CDR3 reads TGTGCCAGCAGCGTTAGCGGGAGGGCATACGAGCAGTACTTC. Translation: CASSVSGRAYEQYF.

This clonotype was observed a few times. The V gene is TRBV4-1, the J gene TRBJ2-5; weak D call: TRBD1 (5 bases). CDR1 is MGHRA and CDR2 is YSYEKL in the germline V gene. The CDR3 totals 15 residues. The germline V and J ends were trimmed by 0 bases and 3 bases, with 11 bases remaining between them. The CDR3 region has the DNA TGCGCCAGCAGCCAAGATATCGAGACAGAAGAGACCCAGTACTTC. This sequence encodes CASSQDIETEETQYF.

Only a few counts were recorded for this clonotype. The rearrangement links TRBV19 to TRBJ2-3; 7 nucleotides align to TRBD1. The germline V gene has CDR1 LNHDA and CDR2 SQIVND (reference sequence). The junction had 11 bases not matched to a gene; V was cut back by 5 bases and J by 0 bases. This CDR3 region has 17 residues. In DNA form, the CDR3 reads TGTGCCAGTAGTCCGCCGGGACAGAAGATTAGCACAGATACGCAGTATTTT. Translated, it gives CASSPPGQKISTDTQYF.

This clonotype was found a few times. The DNA for the CDR3 is TGTGCCAGCAGTTACTACTCAGGGGGATATGTCAATGAGCAGTTCTTC. It yields the protein CASSYYSGGYVNEQFF. The chain joins TRBV6-2 or TRBV6-3 to TRBJ2-1, with 7 nucleotides matching TRBD1. V trimming: 1 base; J trimming: 6 bases; junction bases outside the gene matches: 9. Germline V gives CDR1 MNHEY, CDR2 SVGEGT. The CDR3 sequence is 16 residues long.

This clonotype was observed a handful of times. The V call is TRBV20-1, the J call TRBJ2-7; 10 nucleotides agree with TRBD2. Germline V lookup: CDR1 DFQATT, CDR2 SNEGSKA (reference sequence). Unmatched junction bases numbered 10, after V lost 0 bases and J lost 2 bases. The CDR3 has 17 amino acids. CDR3 loop: CSARDRASGSGTYEQYF. For the CDR3, the DNA is TGCAGTGCTAGAGATCGAGCTAGCGGGAGTGGGACCTACGAGCAGTACTTC.

The chain couples TRBV7-8 to TRBJ2-5; TRBD2 matches 8 bases. Germline V gene lookup returns CDR1 SGHVS and CDR2 FQNEAQ. This CDR3 comprises 18 residues. V dropped 5 bases and J dropped 4; count of bases not matched to a gene: 18. CDR3: CASSPPSSSGGRGETQYF. CDR3 nucleotide sequence: TGTGCCAGCAGCCCACCCTCGTCGAGCGGGGGCCGGGGAGAGACCCAGTACTTC.

This clonotype has ten or more counts. The V and J genes are TRBV15 and TRBJ2-4, with D possibly TRBD1 on 6 matching bases. There are 15 residues in the CDR3. V shed 0 bases and J shed 0 bases, with 6 bases lying between them. Looked up from germline, CDR1 is LNHNV and CDR2 is YYDKDF (reference sequence). CDR3 coding DNA: TGTGCCACCAGCAGAGAAGGGGGAGCCAAAAACATTCAGTACTTC. Protein: CATSREGGAKNIQYF.

In this sample, this clonotype turned up many times. The V gene is TRBV6-2 or TRBV6-3, the J gene TRBJ2-1; a weak D match, TRBD2 (6 bases). CDR3 size: 14 residues. Trimming stripped 6 bases from V and 9 bases from J, with 18 bases between. In germline, CDR1 is MNHEY, CDR2 SVGEGT. CDR3 in amino acids: CASSPPTSPGEQFF. DNA for the CDR3: TGTGCCAGCAGCCCCCCGACTAGTCCGGGTGAGCAGTTCTTC.

This chain links TRBV28 with TRBJ2-1; possible D gene TRBD2, 5 bases. Trimming stripped 3 bases from V and 12 bases from J, with 9 bases between. The germline V gene has CDR1 MDHEN and CDR2 SYDVKM. The CDR3 contains 11 residues. CDR3: CASSFGVVQFF. The CDR3 DNA sequence: TGTGCCAGCAGTTTCGGGGTTGTGCAGTTCTTC.

A remark on this clonotype: At one boundary the junction diverges from the germline segment, which might be a read error. The chain carries TRBV4-3 and TRBJ2-1; 12 nucleotides line up with TRBD2. Germline CDR1 LGHNA, CDR2 YSLEER. The CDR3 length is 18 residues. In DNA form, the CDR3 reads TGCGCCAGCAGCCAACGGCTAGCGGGAGGGCCCGCCTACAAAGAGCAGTTCTTC. Its protein product is CASSQRLAGGPAYKEQFF.

This clonotype was counted ten times or more. The V call is TRBV10-3, the J call TRBJ1-2, with D possibly matching TRBD1 (5 bases). Germline values: CDR1 ENHRY, CDR2 SYGVKD. The V and J ends lost 11 bases and 8 bases respectively, with 21 bases between them. This CDR3 has 13 amino acids. As DNA, the CDR3 is TGTGCCTATCAGGGAGGGTCAGGAGGCGGCTACACCTTC. Its translation: CAYQGGSGGGYTF.

This clonotype was recorded many times. The chain employs TRBV20-1 and TRBJ2-2; D possibly corresponds to TRBD1 (8 bases). The CDR3 extends over 19 amino acids. Germline V gives CDR1 DFQATT, CDR2 SNEGSKA (reference sequence). With 0 bases removed from V and 3 bases from J, the gap between germline ends came to 23 bases. CDR3 sequence reads: CSARDGYRGTMSDTGELFF. The CDR3 nucleotides read TGCAGTGCTAGAGATGGTTACAGGGGGACTATGTCGGACACCGGGGAGCTGTTTTTT.

In this sample, this clonotype turned up a few times. The genes are TRBV20-1 and TRBJ1-5; D unclear. From germline, CDR1 is DFQATT and CDR2 SNEGSKA (reference sequence). V dropped 6 bases and J dropped 2 bases, with 20 bases sitting between them. The CDR3 totals 16 residues. Written as DNA, the CDR3 is TGCAGTGCCAGGAACTTCCGTGACGGCGGCAATCAGCCCCAGCATTTT. Residues: CSARNFRDGGNQPQHF.

In this sample, this clonotype turned up many times. This chain links TRBV7-8 with TRBJ2-2; unclear D gene. The length of the CDR3 is 15 residues. Between the trimmed V and J ends, which lost 5 bases and 1 base, there was a span of 11 bases. The germline CDR1 and CDR2 sequences are SGHVS and FQNEAQ. The CDR3 loop reads CASSPAIQNTGELFF. The CDR3, as DNA: TGTGCCAGCAGCCCTGCGATTCAGAACACCGGGGAGCTGTTTTTT.

The CDR3 loop is CSARAPPVANNEQFF. CDR3 coding DNA: TGCAGTGCTAGAGCCCCCCCTGTAGCGAACAATGAGCAGTTCTTC. The chain has TRBV20-1 and TRBJ2-1; perhaps TRBD2 as D (5 bases). This CDR3 has 15 residues. Trimming took off 1 base at V and 5 bases at J, with 15 bases between the two ends. Germline CDR1 is DFQATT and CDR2 is SNEGSKA (reference sequence).

This clonotype was counted a few times. The CDR3 nucleotides read TGCGCCAGCAGCCATGTAGCGGGCAGTAACACCGGGGAGCTGTTTTTT. Translation gives CASSHVAGSNTGELFF. The chain recombines TRBV4-1 with TRBJ2-2; 7 positions match TRBD2. CDR3 size: 16 residues. Losses at the gene ends were 3 bases for V and 2 bases for J; bases not matched to a gene: 6. CDR1 and CDR2 from the germline V gene are MGHRA and YSYEKL.

V usage is TRBV7-9 and J usage is TRBJ2-1, with TRBD2 matching 12 bases. This CDR3 is built from 16 residues. Germline assignment: CDR1 SEHNR and CDR2 FQNEAQ (reference sequence). The junction had 6 bases not matched to a gene; V was cut back by 3 bases and J by 6 bases. CDR3 coding DNA: TGTGCCAGCAGCTTCCTCTCTAGCGGGAGGGCCAATGAGCAGTTCTTC. Its translation is CASSFLSSGRANEQFF.

V and J are TRBV5-6 and TRBJ2-5, with 10 bases matching TRBD1. Germline V gene lookup returns CDR1 SGHDT and CDR2 YYEEEE. Unmatched junction bases numbered 6, after V lost 0 bases and J lost 4 bases. The CDR3 covers 16 residues. The CDR3 reads CASSLEGTGVGETQYF. The CDR3 bases are TGTGCCAGCAGCTTGGAAGGGACAGGGGTTGGAGAGACCCAGTACTTC.

The J gene is TRBJ2-2, the V gene TRBV19, with 8 bases that match TRBD2. Germline assignment: CDR1 LNHDA and CDR2 SQIVND (reference sequence). Trimming cost V 11 bases and J 0 bases; bases outside gene matches: 8. CDR3 length: 15 residues. As DNA, the CDR3 is TGTGCCGCAAAAACTAGCGGATCGAACACCGGGGAGCTGTTTTTT. This codes for CAAKTSGSNTGELFF. Together with reference TRBV19 and TRBJ2-2, the CDR3 gives the full variable domain: DGGITQSPKYLFRKEGQNVTLSCEQNLNHDAMYWYRQDPGQGLRLIYYSQIVNDFQKGDIAEGYSVSREKKESFPLTVTSAQKNPTAFYLCAAKTSGSNTGELFFGEGSRLTVL.

V gene TRBV2 combines with J gene TRBJ2-7; 9 nucleotides agree with TRBD2. The CDR3 covers 16 residues. The trim removed 5 bases at V and 2 bases at J, leaving 10 bases unmatched. The germline gives CDR1 SNHLY, CDR2 FYNNEI. The CDR3 DNA follows: TGTGCCAGCAGTTCAAGCCGTAGCGGGGGAACCTACGAGCAGTACTTC. Amino acids: CASSSSRSGGTYEQYF.